Following are 3 T cell receptor beta chains from one sample sequenced in a study of blood T cell repertoires in COVID-19. Only in-frame clones appear in the TCRdb table, and some are missing; sequencing was by immunoSEQ multiplex PCR. The top ten clones hold 10% to 13% of a sample with approximately 200,000 clones, around 90% of them seen once. Material for sequencing was PBMCs or T cells enriched from blood (not recorded which). These receptors originate from a man younger than 45 who had recovered from COVID-19.

The chain recombines TRBV28 with TRBJ1-5; D gene unclear. CDR3 length: 12 residues. Germline CDR1 and CDR2: MDHEN and SYDVKM. Deletions cut 8 bases from V and 11 bases from J, with 16 bases between. The CDR3 loop reads CASGWAEISQHF. The CDR3 DNA follows: TGTGCCAGCGGATGGGCCGAGATCTCCCAGCATTTT. Combining the CDR3 with reference TRBV28 and TRBJ1-5 gives the whole variable domain DVKVTQSSRYLVKRTGEKVFLECVQDMDHENMFWYRQDPGLGLRLIYFSYDVKMKEKGDIPEGYSVSREKKERFSLILESASTNQTSMYLCASGWAEISQHFGDGTRLSIL.

The chain joins TRBV4-1 to TRBJ1-1, with no clear D. The CDR3 has 14 residues. From germline, CDR1 is MGHRA and CDR2 YSYEKL. V shed 0 bases and J shed 5 bases, with 10 bases lying between them. The CDR3 DNA sequence: TGCGCCAGCAGCCAAGATGCCCTGACTACTGAAGCTTTCTTT. Its translation is CASSQDALTTEAFF.

This chain links TRBV7-9 with TRBJ2-1; D possibly corresponds to TRBD1 (8 bases). Germline V gives CDR1 SEHNR, CDR2 FQNEAQ (reference sequence). This CDR3 has 15 residues. V lost 6 bases and J lost 6, with 18 bases in between. The CDR3 DNA sequence: TGTGCCAGCAGGGGAGGGACAGGCCCTTCCAATGAGCAGTTCTTC. Its translation is CASRGGTGPSNEQFF.